Below are 2 T cell receptor beta chains sequenced from a single sample in a study of cytomegalovirus exposure and HLA in healthy donors. A multiplex PCR was run with 60 Vbeta primers and 13 Jbeta primers. The repertoire was sequenced with immunoSEQ multiplex PCR; TCRdb's copy has only in-frame clones and lacks some. In the table there are under 200,000 clones, 82% of which are singletons. Sequenced sample: PBMCs. The source is a girl under 18 in good health and CMV-seropositive.

The rearrangement links TRBV4-3 to TRBJ1-1; tentatively, D is TRBD1 (6 bases). Germline V lookup: CDR1 LGHNA, CDR2 YSLEER. The V gene lost 0 bases and the J gene lost 4 bases, with 18 bases spanning the gap. This CDR3 contains 17 residues. For the CDR3, the DNA is TGCGCCAGCAGCCAAGACTGGGACATCCCATCGGGCACTGAAGCTTTCTTT. This sequence encodes CASSQDWDIPSGTEAFF.

This clone was seen a handful of times. The chain uses TRBV6-5 and TRBJ2-5; maybe TRBD2 (6 bases). Germline CDR1 and CDR2: MNHEY and SVGAGI. V shed 5 bases and J shed 5 bases, with 18 bases lying between them. The CDR3 length is 15 residues. The CDR3 nucleotides are TGTGCCAGCAGTCCTACTCGGGAGTCGGGTGAGACCCAGTACTTC. Translation gives CASSPTRESGETQYF.